Listed below are T cell receptor beta chains from one sample, sequenced in a study of blood T cell repertoires in COVID-19. The protocol was immunoSEQ multiplex PCR, while the TCRdb copy is restricted to in-frame clones and leaves out a portion. The sample gives around 160,000 clones, around 80% of which show up once; about 10% is in the top ten. Sequenced: peripheral blood. These receptors were collected from a man aged 55 to 70 with active or convalescent COVID-19. Both conserved end residues are part of each CDR3. The order of the fields is clone size, D gene, V gene, J gene, CDR3 DNA, CDR3 protein. The D gene is left open where the match is weak. The size of a clone is reported for some rows only, either as once, few or many, or as a class for expanded clones.

>-|-|TRBV28|TRBJ1-6
TGTGCCAGCAGTTTGACAGGAAAGGGTTCACCCCTCCACTTT
CASSLTGKGSPLHF
>-|-|TRBV6-5|TRBJ1-3
TGTGCCAGCAGTCCCTACTCGGGCACCATATATTTT
CASSPYSGTIYF
>-|-|TRBV27|TRBJ1-1
TGTGCCAGCAGTCCCACAGGGATCACTGAAGCTTTCTTT
CASSPTGITEAFF
>-|-|TRBV7-9|TRBJ1-1
TGTGCCAGCAGCTTAGGGAACCCGGAGGACACTGAAGCTTTCTTT
CASSLGNPEDTEAFF
>-|-|TRBV7-3|TRBJ2-7
TGTGCCAGCAGCTTAACGGCAAAAGACGAGCAGTACTTC
CASSLTAKDEQYF
>few|TRBD2|TRBV5-5|TRBJ2-3
TGTGCCAGCAGCCGAGAACTAGCGGGGGGGCGAGATACGCAGTATTTT
CASSRELAGGRDTQYF
>-|TRBD2|TRBV28|TRBJ2-1
TGTGCCAGCAGTTTATATACGGGGACTAGCGGGAGTCGCTACAATGAGCAGTTCTTC
CASSLYTGTSGSRYNEQFF
>-|-|TRBV5-1|TRBJ1-1
TGCGCCAGCAGCCCTACTTCCATGAACACTGAAGCTTTCTTT
CASSPTSMNTEAFF
>-|TRBD2|TRBV5-1|TRBJ2-7
TGCGCCAGCAGCGGCGGGACTAGCGACTACGAGCAGTACTTC
CASSGGTSDYEQYF
>few|-|TRBV5-5|TRBJ1-5
TGTGCCAGCAGCCGGGCGGCAGGGGTAGGAAGCCTAGGGGAGCCCCAGCATTTT
CASSRAAGVGSLGEPQHF
>once|-|TRBV7-9|TRBJ2-1
TGTGCCAGCAGCGTCGCCGGGACTCTCTCCGTGGATGAGCAGTTCTTC
CASSVAGTLSVDEQFF
>-|-|TRBV6-5|TRBJ2-1
TGTGCCAGCAGTTACTCGGCGGACTCCTACAATGAGCAGTTCTTC
CASSYSADSYNEQFF
>-|-|TRBV6-5|TRBJ2-7
TGTGCCAGCCGAACGGCCTACGAGCAGTACTTC
CASRTAYEQYF
>-|TRBD2|TRBV6-5|TRBJ2-1
TGTGCCAGCAGCCCGGGACTAGCCACGAGTGAGCAGTTCTTC
CASSPGLATSEQFF
>-|-|TRBV2|TRBJ1-5
TGTGCCAGCAGTGACCAGCGGGTCGGTAATCAGCCCCAGCATTTT
CASSDQRVGNQPQHF
>-|TRBD2|TRBV3-1/TRBV3-2|TRBJ2-7
TGTGCCAGCAGCCAAGTTACGGGAGGCGAGCAGTACTTC
CASSQVTGGEQYF
>few|-|TRBV19|TRBJ1-1
TGTGCCAGTATAAAGGGAGGGAGCACTGAAGCTTTCTTT
CASIKGGSTEAFF
>-|-|TRBV6-5|TRBJ2-2
TGTGCCAGCAGATTGCGACTGTCAATGCCCGGGGAGCTGTTTTTT
CASRLRLSMPGELFF
>-|-|TRBV18|TRBJ1-1
TGTGCCAGCTCACCCGAGAAAATGAACACTGAAGCTTTCTTT
CASSPEKMNTEAFF
>-|-|TRBV7-8|TRBJ2-2
TGTGCCAGCAGCCCAAGGTTCGGACAGCATATGTCCGGGGAGCTGTTTTTT
CASSPRFGQHMSGELFF
>-|-|TRBV5-1|TRBJ1-2
TGCGCCAGCAGCTTGGACCTGTGGGGGGGCTCTAACTATGGCTACACCTTC
CASSLDLWGGSNYGYTF
>-|TRBD1|TRBV7-9|TRBJ1-2
TGTGCCAGCAGCTTATCAGGGGGCAGGGGCTACACCTTC
CASSLSGGRGYTF
>-|-|TRBV25-1|TRBJ2-3
TGTGCCAGCAGTTCGCCCTCAGAAAATACGCAGTATTTT
CASSSPSENTQYF
>-|-|TRBV5-1|TRBJ2-7
TGCGCCAGCAGCACAGAGACTACCTCGATTAACTACGAGCAGTACTTC
CASSTETTSINYEQYF
>-|-|TRBV6-2/TRBV6-3|TRBJ1-1
TGTGCCAGCAGTTACCCAACGGGACAACTGAACACTGAAGCTTTCTTT
CASSYPTGQLNTEAFF
>-|-|TRBV19|TRBJ1-5
TGTGCCAGTAGTGGCAGAAATAGCAATCAGCCCCAGCATTTT
CASSGRNSNQPQHF
>-|TRBD1|TRBV5-8|TRBJ1-2
TGTGCCAGCAGCTTGGCGGGACAGGCCTATGGCTACACCTTC
CASSLAGQAYGYTF
>-|-|TRBV18|TRBJ2-5
TGTGCCAGCTCACCGCTCTCGGGAGAGACCCAGTACTTC
CASSPLSGETQYF
>-|TRBD1|TRBV5-6|TRBJ1-6
TGTGCCAGCAGCCGGGACAGGGGGGAATCCTATAATTCACCCCTCCACTTT
CASSRDRGESYNSPLHF
>once|-|TRBV5-1|TRBJ2-1
TGCGCCAGCAGCTTGGGGGCGACACCGTCCTCCTACAATGAGCAGTTCTTC
CASSLGATPSSYNEQFF
>-|-|TRBV28|TRBJ2-1
TGTGCCAGCAGTAAGGAGGGCGGGATTACAACCGGTTCCTACAATGAGCAGTTCTTC
CASSKEGGITTGSYNEQFF
>-|-|TRBV6-5|TRBJ1-2
TGTGCCAGCAGCAGGGGAGACTATGGCTACACCTTC
CASSRGDYGYTF
>-|-|TRBV27|TRBJ2-7
TGTGCCAGCAGTTTGCTCAGCTCCTACGAGCAGTACTTC
CASSLLSSYEQYF
>-|-|TRBV19|TRBJ2-7
TGTGCCAGTAGTATTGGACAGACTACGCTCTACGAGCAGTACTTC
CASSIGQTTLYEQYF
>-|-|TRBV6-1|TRBJ2-7
TGTGCCAGCAGTGGGATTTCAGGGCAGCGATTCTACGAGCAGTACTTC
CASSGISGQRFYEQYF
>-|-|TRBV12-3/TRBV12-4|TRBJ1-6
TGTGCCAGCAGTTTCGGTACGAATTCACCCCTCCACTTT
CASSFGTNSPLHF
>-|TRBD1|TRBV9|TRBJ1-2
TGTGCCAGCAGCGCCCAAGGGGACAGTTCGGGCTACACCTTC
CASSAQGDSSGYTF
>-|TRBD1|TRBV28|TRBJ1-6
TGTGCCAGCAGTGCCGGGACAGACAATTCACCCCTCCACTTT
CASSAGTDNSPLHF
>-|-|TRBV5-1|TRBJ1-3
TGCGCCAGCAGCTTCGCCGAGGGTCTCGGTAACACCATATATTTT
CASSFAEGLGNTIYF
>-|TRBD1|TRBV11-2|TRBJ2-5
TGTGCCAGCAGCTTACTAAGGGACAGGGTAGAGACCCAGTACTTC
CASSLLRDRVETQYF
>-|-|TRBV11-2|TRBJ2-1
TGTGCCAGCGCCTCCAGGGTCGACTACAATGAGCAGTTCTTC
CASASRVDYNEQFF
>-|TRBD1|TRBV19|TRBJ1-2
TGTGCCAGTGTGGACAGGGTCTATGGCTACACCTTC
CASVDRVYGYTF
>-|-|TRBV13|TRBJ2-2
TGTGCCAGCAGCTCTATCCGAGCCCCCCAGGACGGGGAGCTGTTTTTT
CASSSIRAPQDGELFF
>-|-|TRBV23-1|TRBJ2-7
TGCGCCAGCAGTCAATCATTGTTTCATTGCAGGGCCTCCTACGAGCAGTACTTC
CASSQSLFHCRASYEQYF
>-|TRBD2|TRBV6-5|TRBJ2-7
TGTGCCAGCAGGGCCGGGGGGGGCGAGCAGTACTTC
CASRAGGGEQYF
>-|TRBD2|TRBV6-5|TRBJ2-3
TGTGCCAGCAGGGGAGGGACAGATACGCAGTATTTT
CASRGGTDTQYF
>-|-|TRBV2|TRBJ1-1
TGTGCCAGCTCCTCGGGGGGCACTGAAGCTTTCTTT
CASSSGGTEAFF
>few|TRBD2|TRBV19|TRBJ2-3
TGTGCCAGTAGTATAGGACTAGCGAACACAGATACGCAGTATTTT
CASSIGLANTDTQYF
>-|TRBD1|TRBV5-5|TRBJ1-3
TGTGCCAGCAGCTTGGAAGTGACAGGGAGGCCCCACACCATATATTTT
CASSLEVTGRPHTIYF
>-|-|TRBV12-3/TRBV12-4|TRBJ1-2
TGTGCCAGCAGGAGGAACTATGGCTACACCTTC
CASRRNYGYTF
>-|TRBD2|TRBV6-5|TRBJ2-2
TGTGCCAGCAGATCAACTAGCGGGAGCTCCGGGGAGCTGTTTTTT
CASRSTSGSSGELFF
>-|TRBD2|TRBV2|TRBJ2-3
TGTGCCAGCAAAAGAACCCTACTAGCGGGAGGGCAGTATTTT
CASKRTLLAGGQYF
>-|TRBD1|TRBV19|TRBJ2-1
TGTGCCAGTAGTCACAGGGGGCAATATACCTACAATGAGCAGTTCTTC
CASSHRGQYTYNEQFF
>-|TRBD2|TRBV23-1|TRBJ2-4
TGCGCCAGCAGTCAATCCCGGACTAGCGGGAGGTTGGCCAAAAACATTCAGTACTTC
CASSQSRTSGRLAKNIQYF
>-|TRBD2|TRBV7-2|TRBJ2-4
TGTGCCAGCAGTATAGCGGGAGGGTCCAAAAACATTCAGTACTTC
CASSIAGGSKNIQYF
>-|TRBD2|TRBV6-1|TRBJ2-7
TGTGCCAGCAGTGAAACGCTAGCGGGGATAAGCTCCTACGAGCAGTACTTC
CASSETLAGISSYEQYF
>-|TRBD1|TRBV5-1|TRBJ2-4
TGCGCCAGCAGCTTGGAGCCAGGGGGAAGAAACATTCAGTACTTC
CASSLEPGGRNIQYF
>once|-|TRBV18|TRBJ2-4
TGTGCCAGCTCACCACCGGTCCCGGGAGCCAAAAACATTCAGTACTTC
CASSPPVPGAKNIQYF
>-|TRBD1|TRBV24-1|TRBJ2-5
TGTGCCACCAGTTCCCCGGGACAGGGAGACGAGACCCAGTACTTC
CATSSPGQGDETQYF
>-|TRBD1|TRBV3-1/TRBV3-2|TRBJ2-1
TGTGCCAGCAGCGACCCTGGACAGGACAATGAGCAGTTCTTC
CASSDPGQDNEQFF